The present T cell receptor (beta chain) was sequenced within a study of blood T cell repertoires in COVID-19. Overall study: PBMCs, B-cell-depleted T cells, or T cells provided the cDNA or gDNA that made up the material.

This CDR3 contains 14 residues. V gave up 7 bases and J gave up 5 bases; unmatched junction bases: 10. Germline V lookup: CDR1 MDHEN, CDR2 SYDVKM. In the original analysis: Reference gene primers were amplified, and this amplification served to estimate nucleated cell counts. Data came from immunoSEQ multiplex PCR; TCRdb stores just in-frame clones and leaves some out. V, J and clone size reflect that table, while D and trimming were determined from the DNA. Here the sample spans 55,000 or so clones, about nine tenths being singletons. The receptor's source is a man aged 40-50 years with acute or convalescent COVID-19. The sample consisted of peripheral blood. The chain combines TRBV28 with TRBJ1-1, with 7 positions matching TRBD1. The CDR3 region is CASTSGGFITEAFF. CDR3 bases: TGTGCCAGCACTTCAGGGGGTTTTATTACTGAAGCTTTCTTT.